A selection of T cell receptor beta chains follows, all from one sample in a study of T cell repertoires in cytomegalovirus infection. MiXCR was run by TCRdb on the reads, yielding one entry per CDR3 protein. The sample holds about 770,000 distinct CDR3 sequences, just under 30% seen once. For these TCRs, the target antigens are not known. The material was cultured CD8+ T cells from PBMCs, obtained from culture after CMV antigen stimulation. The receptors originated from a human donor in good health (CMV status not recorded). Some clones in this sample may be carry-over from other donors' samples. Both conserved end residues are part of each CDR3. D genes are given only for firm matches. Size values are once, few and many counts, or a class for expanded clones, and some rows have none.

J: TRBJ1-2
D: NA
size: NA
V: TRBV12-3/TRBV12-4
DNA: TGTGCCAGCAGTTTTCTCCCAGGGCATGGCTACACCTTC
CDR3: CASSFLPGHGYTF

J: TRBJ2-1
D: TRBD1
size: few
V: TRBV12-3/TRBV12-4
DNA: TGTGCCAGCAGTTTTGAGGGGGCGGGCGATGAGCAGTTCTTC
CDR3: CASSFEGAGDEQFF

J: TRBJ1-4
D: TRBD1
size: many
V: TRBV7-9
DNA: TGTGCCAGCAGAGCCAACCCGTGGGGACAGGGGCCTCCAACTAATGAAAAACTGTTTTTT
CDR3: CASRANPWGQGPPTNEKLFF

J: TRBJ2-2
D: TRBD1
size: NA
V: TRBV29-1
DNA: TGCAGCGTGGACAGGGGGTCCGGGGAGCTGTTTTTT
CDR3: CSVDRGSGELFF

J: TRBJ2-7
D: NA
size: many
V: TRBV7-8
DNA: TGTGCCAGCAGAGCCCGATCCTATGATAGCGAGCAGTACTTC
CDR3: CASRARSYDSEQYF

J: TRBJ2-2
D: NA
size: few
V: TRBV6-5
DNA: TGTGCCAGCAGTTACTCGAACCCAGCCGTACCCTCAAACACCGGGGAGCTGTTTTTT
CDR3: CASSYSNPAVPSNTGELFF

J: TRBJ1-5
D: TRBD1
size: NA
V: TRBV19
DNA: TGTGCCAGTAGTATACAGGGGGTCAGCAATCAGCCCCAGCATTTT
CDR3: CASSIQGVSNQPQHF

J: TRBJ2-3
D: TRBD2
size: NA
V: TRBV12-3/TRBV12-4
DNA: TGTGCCAGCCAAGAGACTAGCTTGCGCACAGATACGCAGTATTTT
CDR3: CASQETSLRTDTQYF

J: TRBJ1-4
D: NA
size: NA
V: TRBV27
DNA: TGTGCCAGCAGTTTAAGGTCGAGGGGAGAAAAACTGTTTTTT
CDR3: CASSLRSRGEKLFF

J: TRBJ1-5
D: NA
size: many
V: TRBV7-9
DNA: TGTGCCAGCAGCCTCCCCAATCAGCCCCAGCATTTT
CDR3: CASSLPNQPQHF

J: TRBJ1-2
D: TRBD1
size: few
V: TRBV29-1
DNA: TGCAGCGGTAGGACAGGGCTCGGCTATGGCTACACCTTC
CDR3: CSGRTGLGYGYTF

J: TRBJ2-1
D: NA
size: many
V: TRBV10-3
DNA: TGTGCCATCAGTGATTATAGGGGAACAGGGGGCAGGCTAGCGGGGTTTAATGAGCAGTTCTTC
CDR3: CAISDYRGTGGRLAGFNEQFF

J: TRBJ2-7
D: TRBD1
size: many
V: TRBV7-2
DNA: TGTGCCAGCAGCTGGACCGGACAGGCCGCCTACGAGCAGTACTTC
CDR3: CASSWTGQAAYEQYF

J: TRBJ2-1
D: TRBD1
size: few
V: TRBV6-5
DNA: TGTGCCAGCAGTGCCTCTAACCGGGACAGGCGATACAATGAGCAGTTCTTC
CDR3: CASSASNRDRRYNEQFF

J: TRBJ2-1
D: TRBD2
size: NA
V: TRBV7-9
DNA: TGTGCCATGATACATCCGGAGGGACTAGCGGGGACGAGCTCCTACAATGAGCAGTTCTTC
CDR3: CAMIHPEGLAGTSSYNEQFF

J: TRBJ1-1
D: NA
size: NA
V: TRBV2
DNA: TGTGCCAGCAGTGAATCGCGGAACACTGAAGCTTTCTTT
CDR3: CASSESRNTEAFF

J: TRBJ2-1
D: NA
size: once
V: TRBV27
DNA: TGTGCTACAGCCCCAGGACACTACAATGAGCAGTTCTTC
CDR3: CATAPGHYNEQFF

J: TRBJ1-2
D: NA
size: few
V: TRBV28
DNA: TGTGCCAGCAGTTTAGGACAGTTTACAATCTATGGCTACACCTTC
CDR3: CASSLGQFTIYGYTF

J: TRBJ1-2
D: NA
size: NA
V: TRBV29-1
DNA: TGCAGCGTCGACTCTTCTCGAGAATCGGGCTACACCTTC
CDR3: CSVDSSRESGYTF

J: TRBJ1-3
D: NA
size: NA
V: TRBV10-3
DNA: TGTGCCATCAGGACAGGAACCACTGGAAACACCATATATTTT
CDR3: CAIRTGTTGNTIYF

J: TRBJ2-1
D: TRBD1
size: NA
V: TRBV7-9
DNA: TGTGCCAGCAGCGCCGGGACAGTCCAGCAGTTCTTC
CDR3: CASSAGTVQQFF

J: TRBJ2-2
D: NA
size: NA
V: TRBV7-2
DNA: TGTGCCAGCAGCTTAGCTTCAGCAGGCGGGGAGCTGTTTTTT
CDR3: CASSLASAGGELFF

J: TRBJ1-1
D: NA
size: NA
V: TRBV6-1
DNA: TGTGCCAGCAGTGAAAATCCTAATCCGAACACTGAAGCTTTCTTT
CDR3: CASSENPNPNTEAFF

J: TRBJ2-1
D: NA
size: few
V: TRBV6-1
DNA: TGTGCCAGCACTGACACTTACCCCCCCTACAATGAGCAGTTCTTC
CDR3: CASTDTYPPYNEQFF

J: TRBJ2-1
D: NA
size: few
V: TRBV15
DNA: TGTGCCACCAGCGCCGGGACGTTGAGCTCCTACAATGAGCAGTTCTTC
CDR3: CATSAGTLSSYNEQFF

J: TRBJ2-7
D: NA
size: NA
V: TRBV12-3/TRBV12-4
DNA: TGTGCCAGCAGTCCCCCGGGACGGTTTTCCTACGAGCAGTACTTC
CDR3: CASSPPGRFSYEQYF

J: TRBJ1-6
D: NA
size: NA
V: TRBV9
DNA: TGTGCCAGCAGCGTAGCGGGGGACGCCCTCGGGGCTAATTCACCCCTCCACTTT
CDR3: CASSVAGDALGANSPLHF

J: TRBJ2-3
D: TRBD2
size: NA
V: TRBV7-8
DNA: TGTGCCAGCAGCTTACAGCGGGGGGGCCCTCGGGCAGATACGCAGTATTTT
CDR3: CASSLQRGGPRADTQYF

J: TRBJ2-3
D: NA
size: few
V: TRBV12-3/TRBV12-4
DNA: TGTGCCAGCAGTCAGTGGGACCTAGGTGCCACAGATACGCAGTATTTT
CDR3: CASSQWDLGATDTQYF

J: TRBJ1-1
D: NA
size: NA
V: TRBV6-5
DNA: TGTGCCAGCAGTGAGGGAAAAATTTACACTGAAGCTTTCTTT
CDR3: CASSEGKIYTEAFF

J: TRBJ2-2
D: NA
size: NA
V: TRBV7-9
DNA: TGTGCCAGCAGCTCCTGGGCCCCCGGGGAGCTGTTTTTT
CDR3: CASSSWAPGELFF

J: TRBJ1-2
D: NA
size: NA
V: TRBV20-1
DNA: TGCAGTGCTAGAGTCAAGACCTACAGAGACGTATCCGGCTACACCTTC
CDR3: CSARVKTYRDVSGYTF

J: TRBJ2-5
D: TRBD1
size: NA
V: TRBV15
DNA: TGTGCCACCAGCAGTATCCGGGACAGGGTCCAAGAGACCCAGTACTTC
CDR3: CATSSIRDRVQETQYF

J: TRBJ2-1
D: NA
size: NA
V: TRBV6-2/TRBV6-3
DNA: TGTGCCAGCACCTTCTGGCCGACCTCCTACAATGAGCAGTTCTTC
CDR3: CASTFWPTSYNEQFF

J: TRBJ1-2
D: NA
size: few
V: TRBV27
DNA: TGTGCCAGCAGGGGACCCCCAGGCTATGGCTACACCTTC
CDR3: CASRGPPGYGYTF

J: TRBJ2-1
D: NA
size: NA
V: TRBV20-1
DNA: TGCAGTGCCAAACACCTACTAGTTACTGAGCAGTTCTTC
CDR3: CSAKHLLVTEQFF

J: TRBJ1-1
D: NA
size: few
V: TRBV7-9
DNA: TGTGCCAGCAGTGCGGCGAACACTGAAGCTTTCTTT
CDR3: CASSAANTEAFF

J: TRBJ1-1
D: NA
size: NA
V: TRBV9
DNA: TGTGCCAGCAGCGTAGATAAGTCTCGGACTGAAGCTTTCTTT
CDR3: CASSVDKSRTEAFF

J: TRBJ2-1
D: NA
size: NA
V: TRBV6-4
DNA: TGTGCCAGCAGTCCATATCTAGCGACCTTCTCCTACAATGAGCAGTTCTTC
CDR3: CASSPYLATFSYNEQFF

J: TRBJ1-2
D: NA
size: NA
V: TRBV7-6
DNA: TGTGCCAGCGAAGCTGAGAACGGCTACACCTTC
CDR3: CASEAENGYTF

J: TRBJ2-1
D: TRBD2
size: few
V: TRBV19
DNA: TGTGCCAGTAGTATAGTAGCGGGGGGGCCGAATGAGCAGTTCTTC
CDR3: CASSIVAGGPNEQFF

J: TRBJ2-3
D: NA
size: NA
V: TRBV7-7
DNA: TGTACTAGCAGCTTGGGGGTTACTAGCACAGATACGCAGTATTTT
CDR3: CTSSLGVTSTDTQYF

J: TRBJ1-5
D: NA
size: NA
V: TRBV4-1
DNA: TGCGCCAGCAGCCGGGGGGGGCCCGGCAGCAATCAGCCCCAGCATTTT
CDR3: CASSRGGPGSNQPQHF

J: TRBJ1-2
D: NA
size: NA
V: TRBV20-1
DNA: TGCAGTGCTAGAGATTATCAGTCAAACTATGGCTACACCTTC
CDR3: CSARDYQSNYGYTF

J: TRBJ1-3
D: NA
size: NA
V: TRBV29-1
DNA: TGCAGCGTCCCTCACGAATCTGGAAACACCATATATTTT
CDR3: CSVPHESGNTIYF

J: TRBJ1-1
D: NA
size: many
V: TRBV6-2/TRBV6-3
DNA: TGTGCCAGCAGTTACTTGAACACTGAAGCTTTCTTT
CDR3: CASSYLNTEAFF

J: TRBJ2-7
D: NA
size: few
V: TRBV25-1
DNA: TGTGCCAGCAGACAAATGGGGGCCTACGAGCAGTACTTC
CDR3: CASRQMGAYEQYF

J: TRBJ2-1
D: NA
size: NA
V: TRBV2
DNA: TGTGCCTGTTTCTACAATGAGCAGTTCTTC
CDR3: CACFYNEQFF

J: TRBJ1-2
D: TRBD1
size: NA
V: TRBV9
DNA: TGTGCCAGTGGAATGACAGGGCGCTATGGCTACACCTTC
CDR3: CASGMTGRYGYTF

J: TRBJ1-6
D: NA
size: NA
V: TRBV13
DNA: TGTGCCAGCAGCATGAACCGGTATAATTCACCCCTCCACTTT
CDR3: CASSMNRYNSPLHF

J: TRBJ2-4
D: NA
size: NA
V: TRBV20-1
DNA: TGCAGTGCTAGAGGGGGGCAGGGAAACATTCAGTACTTC
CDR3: CSARGGQGNIQYF

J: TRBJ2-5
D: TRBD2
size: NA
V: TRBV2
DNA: TGTGCCAGCAGTCGTCTAGCGGGGTGGGAGACCCAGTACTTC
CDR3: CASSRLAGWETQYF

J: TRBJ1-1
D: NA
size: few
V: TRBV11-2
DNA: TGTGCCAGCACCCCCGCGGGGGCGAACACTGAAGCTTTCTTT
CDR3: CASTPAGANTEAFF

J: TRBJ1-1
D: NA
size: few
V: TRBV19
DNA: TGTGCCAGTAGTATAGTGGTAGGGAACACTGAAGCTTTCTTT
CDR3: CASSIVVGNTEAFF

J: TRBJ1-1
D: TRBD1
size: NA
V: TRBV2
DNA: TGTGCCAGCACCCCGGGACAGGCTTTCACTGAAGCTTTCTTT
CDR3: CASTPGQAFTEAFF

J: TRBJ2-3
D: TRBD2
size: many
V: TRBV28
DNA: TGTGCCAGCAGTTCCTCTAGCGGGGTGGCAGATACGCAGTATTTT
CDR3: CASSSSSGVADTQYF

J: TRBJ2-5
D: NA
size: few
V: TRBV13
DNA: TGTGCCAGCAGCTCCAACCCCTCGGGGGCGCATGAGACCCAGTACTTC
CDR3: CASSSNPSGAHETQYF

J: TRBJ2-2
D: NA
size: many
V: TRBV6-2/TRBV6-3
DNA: TGTGCCAGCAGTTCGGAGACCGGGGAGCTGTTTTTT
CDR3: CASSSETGELFF

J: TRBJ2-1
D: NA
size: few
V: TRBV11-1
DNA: TGTGCCAGCATCCTAGGGCGGATGAGCTCCTACAATGAGCAGTTCTTC
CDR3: CASILGRMSSYNEQFF

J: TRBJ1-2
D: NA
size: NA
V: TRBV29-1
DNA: TGCAGCGTTGAAGATCCCGCACCTGCGGGGAACTATGGCTACACCTTC
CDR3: CSVEDPAPAGNYGYTF